The 8 T cell receptor beta chains in this list originate from one sample, sequenced in a study of PD-L1 blockade in urothelial cancer. Time point defined: pretreatment peripheral blood. Data came from immunoSEQ multiplex PCR; TCRdb stores just in-frame clones and leaves some out. The table records around 35,000 clones, over 70% of them present only once. The source was PBMCs, collected around atezolizumab (anti-PD-L1) treatment. These receptors all come from a man between 60 and 75 years old with urothelial cancer.

This clone was seen more than once but under ten times. This rearrangement joins TRBV27 to TRBJ1-6; D is undetermined. The CDR3 contains 15 residues. With 7 bases removed from V and 0 bases from J, the gap between germline ends came to 10 bases. Germline V gene data show CDR1 as MNHEY and CDR2 as SMNVEV (reference sequence). In DNA, the CDR3 is TGTGCCAGCAAGGCGGGCGGCTCCTATAATTCACCCCTCCACTTT. Its protein product is CASKAGGSYNSPLHF.

This chain joins TRBV6-1 and TRBJ2-3; a possible D gene is TRBD2 (6 bases). The CDR3 is made up of 16 amino acids. Germline V gives CDR1 MNHNS, CDR2 SASEGT. Trimming took off 0 bases at V and 2 bases at J, with 12 bases between the two ends. The CDR3 loop reads CASSEAIGGNTDTQYF. As DNA, the CDR3 is TGTGCCAGCAGTGAAGCGATAGGCGGGAACACAGATACGCAGTATTTT.

The chain carries TRBV29-1 and TRBJ1-1, with D possibly TRBD1 on 5 matching bases. V was shortened by 5 bases and J by 3 bases, with 13 bases between the two germline ends. Germline V gene lookup returns CDR1 SQVTM and CDR2 ANQGSEA. CDR3 length: 13 residues. The CDR3 nucleotides are TGCAGCGTTTCGACCGGGGGGGACACTGAAGCTTTCTTT. It yields the protein CSVSTGGDTEAFF.

This sequence joins TRBV2 and TRBJ2-7; D may be TRBD2 (6 bases). The CDR3 loop spans 15 amino acids. The germline gives CDR1 SNHLY, CDR2 FYNNEI. V lost 0 bases and J 2 bases, leaving 11 bases between the germline ends. The CDR3 region has the DNA TGTGCCAGCAGTGAAGCGCCCGGGAGAGCCTACGAGCAGTACTTC. Amino acid sequence: CASSEAPGRAYEQYF.

The chain is built from TRBV7-3 and TRBJ2-7; 7 positions match TRBD1. J was trimmed by 3 bases and V by 3 bases; bases with no gene match: 2. Germline V gives CDR1 SGHTA, CDR2 FQGTGA. The CDR3 covers 13 residues. The CDR3 spells CASSFDRDYEQYF. Written as DNA, the CDR3 is TGTGCCAGCAGCTTCGACAGGGACTACGAGCAGTACTTC.

This chain joins TRBV25-1 and TRBJ2-7; D not resolved. The CDR3 is 12 amino acids. Trimming pared 5 bases from V and 3 bases from J, leaving 8 bases between. CDR1 and CDR2 from the germline V gene are MGHDK and SYGVNS. The CDR3 region has the DNA TGTGCCAGCAGTAGAGATTTCTACGAGCAGTACTTC. It codes for CASSRDFYEQYF.

The V gene is TRBV5-1, the J gene TRBJ2-3; a weak D match, TRBD1 (6 bases). CDR1 is SGHRS, CDR2 YFSETQ, per germline. This CDR3 is built from 14 residues. The V and J ends lost 0 bases and 6 bases respectively, with 11 bases between them. The CDR3 loop is CASSLDRATDTQYF. The DNA of the CDR3 is TGCGCCAGCAGCTTGGACAGGGCGACCGATACGCAGTATTTT.

This clone was picked up one time. The rearrangement joins TRBV15 to TRBJ2-7, with 10 bases aligning to TRBD2. CDR1 is LNHNV, CDR2 YYDKDF, per germline (reference sequence). V was pared by 8 bases and J by 5 bases, with 12 bases of the junction left unmatched. The CDR3 is made up of 15 amino acids. CDR3 amino acids: CATSVAGGNTNEQYF. CDR3 in DNA: TGTGCCACCTCAGTAGCGGGAGGAAACACCAACGAGCAGTACTTC.